The T cell receptor (beta chain) described here comes from a study of OX40 agonist ivuxolimab in advanced cancers. A note on the overall study: Ivuxolimab was a fully human IgG2 agonistic monoclonal antibody targeting the costimulatory receptor OX40 (CD134). In the dose-escalation cohort, roughly 80% of patients were male, and the mean age was approximately 60 years, with a range of 23 to 79. Of the 50 to 55 patients in dose escalation, some 20 had hepatocellular carcinoma, about 15 had melanoma, 9 had renal cell carcinoma and 9 had head and neck cancer. Peripheral TCRbeta sequencing was intended to test whether TCR sequence diversity was altered and clonal T-cell expansion was caused by ivuxolimab. Partial responses occurred in three dose-escalation patients: two with cutaneous melanoma and one with hepatocellular carcinoma. Intravenous ivuxolimab was administered to patients every 2 weeks at six dose levels: 0.01, 0.1, 0.3, 1.5, 3 and 10 mg/kg. Patients were allowed to have had prior anti-PD-1, anti-PD-L1 or anti-CTLA-4 therapy, and 40% of the dose-escalation patients had previously received checkpoint inhibitors. The monotherapy dose-escalation portion (N of about 47 patients) of the phase I ivuxolimab trial is reported in the paper. General conclusions and limits of the study: In the 0.1-3.0 mg/kg groups, partial responders were among the patients with the lowest normalized peripheral clonal expansion, particularly in CD8+ T cells. Clonal expansion of both CD4+ and CD8+ blood T cells was observed from baseline to week 6 at doses 0.1 to 3.0 mg/kg. After ivuxolimab, CD8+ T cells had more expanded clones than CD4+ T cells on average. Antigen specificity was not determined for the clonally expanded peripheral T cells. Low levels of normalized T-cell clonal expansion were also seen in some nonresponding patients.

A note on this clone: What antigen it recognizes has not been identified. One base away there is no much larger clone; base qualities are not given.

The trial excluded patients who had a history of autoimmune disease or were on systemic immunosuppression. Peripheral blood for TCR sequencing was drawn from every dose cohort at baseline, at cycle 4 day 1 and at cycle 7 day 1. Samples were obtained from an open-label, multicenter, first-in-human phase I dose-escalation trial of ivuxolimab. The trial enrolled adults with locally advanced or metastatic head and neck squamous cell, hepatocellular, melanoma or renal cell carcinoma. Before TCR sequencing, CD4+ T cells and CD8+ T cells were sorted from peripheral blood as separate populations. For sequencing of the TCRbeta CDR3 region, genomic DNA was extracted from the sorted cells. TCRbeta CDR3 regions were sequenced using the immunoSEQ Assay. TCRdb took this table from immuneACCESS and kept in-frame rearrangements with V and J called. Such tables lack part of the clones; where checked against another copy, unresolved V genes explain under half of the gap, and the rest is unexplained. The sample has over 80,000 clones on record, around nine tenths of them singletons. The leading ten clones occupy roughly 0.4% of the sample.

The sequenced sample was CD4+ or CD8+ T cells sorted from blood, obtained in a trial of the OX40 agonist ivuxolimab. The clonotype originates from an adult with an advanced solid tumor such as melanoma, head and neck, liver or kidney cancer.

The nucleotide sequence is TGTGCCAGCAGCGCCCTAGCCCAGGGAGGCGCAGATACGCAGTATTTT. Its coded protein is CASSALAQGGADTQYF. The chain employs TRBV7-6 and TRBJ2-3; a tentative D call is TRBD2 (6 bases match). The germline V gene supplies CDR1 SGHVS and CDR2 FNYEAQ. Including cysteine and phenylalanine, the CDR3 has 16 amino acids. Only CDR3 DNA is held: 48 bases, read in frame from base 1. V gives up 5 bases and J gives up 4 bases, and the segment between their germline ends measures 19 bases.